Shown below are 9 T cell receptor beta chains from a single sample sequenced in a study of T cell responses to AZD1222 COVID-19 vaccine. Using immunoSEQ multiplex PCR, the repertoire was profiled, and TCRdb retains in-frame clones only, with some absent. The table records roughly 100,000 clones, roughly nine tenths of them present only once. This sample comprised peripheral blood, obtained on day 0 of AZD1222 vaccination. Every receptor here comes from an adult in good health.

The rearrangement links TRBV11-3 to TRBJ2-1, with 8 bases aligning to TRBD2. The V and J ends lost 4 bases and 7 bases, in that order; junction bases with no gene match: 3. Germline loops: CDR1 SGHNT, CDR2 YENEEA. There are 13 residues in the CDR3. CDR3 sequence: CASSSGGGNEQFF. CDR3 in DNA: TGTGCCAGCAGCTCGGGCGGGGGGAATGAGCAGTTCTTC.

The J gene is TRBJ2-7, the V gene TRBV28; D is undetermined. V was clipped by 5 bases and J by 7 bases, with 12 bases between them. CDR1 and CDR2 from the germline V gene are MDHEN and SYDVKM. CDR3 length: 12 residues. In DNA form, the CDR3 reads TGTGCCAGCAGTCCCGGTTTGAATGAGCAGTACTTC. It specifies CASSPGLNEQYF.

This clone was counted once. This chain uses TRBV5-1 with TRBJ2-7, with 9 bases that match TRBD1. Germline CDR1 SGHRS, CDR2 YFSETQ. Losses at the gene ends were 3 bases for V and 0 bases for J; bases not matched to a gene: 4. The CDR3 is made up of 15 amino acids. The CDR3 is CASSSGDRDSYEQYF. The DNA for the CDR3 is TGCGCCAGCAGCTCGGGGGACAGGGACTCCTACGAGCAGTACTTC.

J is TRBJ2-7 and V is TRBV6-5; the match to TRBD2 covers 7 bases. CDR3 length: 15 residues. V lost 7 bases, J lost 3 bases, and 12 bases stayed unmatched. Germline V gives CDR1 MNHEY, CDR2 SVGAGI. The CDR3 region is CASTELASGYYEQYF. The CDR3 DNA sequence: TGTGCCAGCACCGAATTGGCTAGCGGTTACTACGAGCAGTACTTC.

This chain uses TRBV3-1 (or the pseudogene TRBV3-2) with TRBJ1-2; 8 nucleotides line up with TRBD1. Germline CDR1 LGHDT, CDR2 YNNKEL (reference sequence). The V gene end was trimmed by 4 bases and the J gene end by 4 bases; junction bases not matched to a gene: 5. The CDR3 is made up of 14 amino acids. The CDR3 region has the DNA TGTGCCAGCAGCCTTTTACAGGGGGTCTATGGCTACACCTTC. Protein sequence: CASSLLQGVYGYTF.

CDR3 coding DNA: TGTGCCAGCAGTTACGGGGACAGGGTAGGCGCTGAAGCTTTCTTT. Translation gives CASSYGDRVGAEAFF. V gene TRBV6-2 or TRBV6-3 combines with J gene TRBJ1-1, with 9 bases identical to TRBD1. This CDR3 comprises 15 residues. Losses at the gene ends were 2 bases for V and 6 bases for J; bases not matched to a gene: 7. Germline assignment: CDR1 MNHEY and CDR2 SVGEGT.

The CDR3 reads CAWSIDRGYTEAFF. The CDR3 DNA sequence: TGTGCCTGGAGTATAGACAGGGGGTACACTGAAGCTTTCTTT. The chain employs TRBV30 and TRBJ1-1; 9 bases map to TRBD1. This CDR3 is built from 14 residues. Looked up from germline, CDR1 is GTSNPN and CDR2 is SVGIG (reference sequence). Unmatched junction bases numbered 4, after V lost 2 bases and J lost 3 bases.

CDR3 nucleotide sequence: TGTGCCAGCAGCCGGGGGCCCCAGCATTTT. This translates into CASSRGPQHF. The gene calls are TRBV5-8 and TRBJ1-5; D unclear. The CDR3 runs 10 residues. The germline V gene has CDR1 SGHTS and CDR2 YDEGEE. V was cut by 4 bases and J by 9 bases, with 5 bases left in between. Supplemented by reference TRBV5-8 and TRBJ1-5, the full variable domain reads EAGVTQSPTHLIKTRGQQATLRCSPISGHTSVYWYQQALGLGLQFLLWYDEGEERNRGNFPPRFSGRQFPNYSSELNVNALELEDSALYLCASSRGPQHFGDGTRLSIL.

The chain has TRBV11-3 and TRBJ2-7; D gene unclear. CDR1 is SGHNT and CDR2 is YENEEA in the germline V gene. V shed 1 base and J shed 6 bases, with 10 bases lying between them. CDR3 length: 13 residues. Here the CDR3 reads CASSLVSSREQYF. Here the CDR3 DNA reads TGTGCCAGCAGCTTAGTTTCATCTCGCGAGCAGTACTTC.